This record looks at one TCR beta chain sequence and its context. Original processing notes: Amplification from reference gene primers served as the basis for estimated nucleated cell counts. Some clones are missing from TCRdb's copy, which holds only in-frame ones; the method was immunoSEQ multiplex PCR. V, J and clone size are those of that table, while D and trimming were read from the DNA. The sample consists of approximately 100,000 clones, about nine tenths of them appearing once. The sample belongs to a study of blood T cell repertoires in COVID-19. The overall study: Nucleic acid was either cDNA or gDNA, and it came from T cells, B-cell-depleted T cells, or PBMCs.

Germline V gene sequence: CDR1 SEHNR, CDR2 FQNEAQ (reference sequence). CDR3 length: 14 residues. V lost 3 bases to trimming and J lost 5 bases, with 13 bases between them. This TCR was sampled from a woman aged 80 or over in a cohort sampled during active COVID-19. Sequenced sample: peripheral blood. The chain carries TRBV7-9 and TRBJ2-5, with TRBD2 as a possible D gene (5 bases). DNA of the CDR3: TGTGCCAGCAGCTTCCCCGGGGTTGGGGAGACCCAGTACTTC. Translating it yields CASSFPGVGETQYF.